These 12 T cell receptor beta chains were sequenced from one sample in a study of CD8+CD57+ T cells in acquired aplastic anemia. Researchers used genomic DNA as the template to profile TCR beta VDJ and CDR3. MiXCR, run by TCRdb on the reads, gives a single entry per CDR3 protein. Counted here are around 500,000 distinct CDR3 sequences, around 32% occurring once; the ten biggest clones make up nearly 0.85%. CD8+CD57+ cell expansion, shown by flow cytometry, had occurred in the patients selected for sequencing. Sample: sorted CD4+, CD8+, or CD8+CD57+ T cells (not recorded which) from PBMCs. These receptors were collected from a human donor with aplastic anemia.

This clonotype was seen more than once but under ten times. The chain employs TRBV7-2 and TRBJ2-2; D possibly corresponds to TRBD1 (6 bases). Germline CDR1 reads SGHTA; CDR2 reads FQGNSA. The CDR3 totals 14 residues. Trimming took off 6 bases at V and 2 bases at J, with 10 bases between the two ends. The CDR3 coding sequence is TGTGCCAGCAGTAAGGACAGCAACACCGGGGAGCTGTTTTTT. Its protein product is CASSKDSNTGELFF.

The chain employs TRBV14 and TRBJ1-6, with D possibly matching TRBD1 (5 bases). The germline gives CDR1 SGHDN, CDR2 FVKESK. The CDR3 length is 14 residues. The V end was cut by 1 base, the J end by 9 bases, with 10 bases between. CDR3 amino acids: CASSQVAGSSPLHF. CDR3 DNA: TGTGCCAGCAGCCAAGTAGCAGGGAGTTCACCCCTCCACTTT.

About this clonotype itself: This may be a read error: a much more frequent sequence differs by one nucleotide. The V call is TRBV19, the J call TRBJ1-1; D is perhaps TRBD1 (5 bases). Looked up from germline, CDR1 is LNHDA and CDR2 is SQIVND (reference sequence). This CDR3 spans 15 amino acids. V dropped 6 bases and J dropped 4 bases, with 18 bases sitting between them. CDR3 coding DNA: TGTGCCAGTAGAAACGCGGGGCGGGCGGGCACTGAAGCTTTCTTT. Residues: CASRNAGRAGTEAFF.

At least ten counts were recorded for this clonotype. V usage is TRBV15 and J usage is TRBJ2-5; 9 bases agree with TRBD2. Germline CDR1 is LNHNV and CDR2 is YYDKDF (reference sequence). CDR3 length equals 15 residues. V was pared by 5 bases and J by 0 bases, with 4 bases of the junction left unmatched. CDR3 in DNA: TGTGCCACCAGCGCCCGGACTAGCGACCAAGAGACCCAGTACTTC. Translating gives CATSARTSDQETQYF.

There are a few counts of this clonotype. This CDR3 is CAWVQGSGNTIYF. CDR3 in DNA: TGTGCCTGGGTACAGGGCTCTGGAAACACCATATATTTT. V gene TRBV30 combines with J gene TRBJ1-3; tentatively, D is TRBD1 (6 bases). The CDR3 runs 13 residues. Trimming removed 5 bases at V and 0 bases at J, with 8 bases between. CDR1 is GTSNPN and CDR2 is SVGIG in the germline V gene (reference sequence).

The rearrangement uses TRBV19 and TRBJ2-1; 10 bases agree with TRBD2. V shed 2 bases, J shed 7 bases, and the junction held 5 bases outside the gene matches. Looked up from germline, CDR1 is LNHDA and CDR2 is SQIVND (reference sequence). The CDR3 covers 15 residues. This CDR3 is CASSISLAGVNEQFF. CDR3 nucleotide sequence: TGTGCCAGTAGTATAAGTCTAGCGGGAGTTAATGAGCAGTTCTTC.

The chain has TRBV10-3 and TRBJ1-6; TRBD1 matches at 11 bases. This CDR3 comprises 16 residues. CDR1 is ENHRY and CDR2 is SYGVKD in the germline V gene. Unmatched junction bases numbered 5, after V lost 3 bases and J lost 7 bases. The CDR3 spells CAISDMDRGRNSPLHF. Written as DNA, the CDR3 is TGTGCCATCAGTGATATGGACAGGGGGCGGAATTCACCCCTCCACTTT.

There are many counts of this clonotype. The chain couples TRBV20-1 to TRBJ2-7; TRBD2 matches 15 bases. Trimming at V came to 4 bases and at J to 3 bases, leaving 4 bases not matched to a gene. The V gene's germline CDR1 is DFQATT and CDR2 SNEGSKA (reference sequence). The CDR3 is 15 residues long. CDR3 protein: CSAIGLAGGYYEQYF. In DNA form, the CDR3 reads TGCAGTGCTATCGGACTAGCGGGAGGGTACTACGAGCAGTACTTC.

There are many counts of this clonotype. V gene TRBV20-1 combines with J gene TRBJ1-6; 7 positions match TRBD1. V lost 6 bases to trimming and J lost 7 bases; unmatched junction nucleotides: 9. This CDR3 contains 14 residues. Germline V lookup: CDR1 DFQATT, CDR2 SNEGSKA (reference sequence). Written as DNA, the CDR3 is TGCAGTGCCCGGACAGGAAGGCGAAATTCACCCCTCCACTTT. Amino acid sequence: CSARTGRRNSPLHF.

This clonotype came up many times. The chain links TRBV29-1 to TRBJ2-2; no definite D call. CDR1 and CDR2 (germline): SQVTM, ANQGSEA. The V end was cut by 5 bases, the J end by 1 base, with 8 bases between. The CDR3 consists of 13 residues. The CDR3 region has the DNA TGCAGCGTTCTGTCGGGGAACACCGGGGAGCTGTTTTTT. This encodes CSVLSGNTGELFF.

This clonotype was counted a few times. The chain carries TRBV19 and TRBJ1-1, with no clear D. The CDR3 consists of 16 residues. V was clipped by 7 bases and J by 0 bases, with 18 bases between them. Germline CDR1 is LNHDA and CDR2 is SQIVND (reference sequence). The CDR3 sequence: CASILSDRVVNTEAFF. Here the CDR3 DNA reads TGTGCCAGTATTCTTTCGGACCGAGTTGTGAACACTGAAGCTTTCTTT.

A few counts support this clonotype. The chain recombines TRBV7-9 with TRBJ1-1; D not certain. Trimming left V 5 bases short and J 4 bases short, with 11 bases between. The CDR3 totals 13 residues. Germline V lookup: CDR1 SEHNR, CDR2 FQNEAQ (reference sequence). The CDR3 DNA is TGTGCCAGCAGCCCCGCGATAGTCACTGAAGCTTTCTTT. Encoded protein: CASSPAIVTEAFF.